Below are 7 T cell receptor beta chains sequenced from a single sample in a study of PD-L1 blockade in urothelial cancer. The time point here: pretreatment peripheral blood. Libraries were prepared by immunoSEQ multiplex PCR; TCRdb keeps only in-frame clonotypes and omits some of them. The profile shows around 70,000 clones, 84% of them singletons. The sample in question was PBMCs, obtained around atezolizumab (anti-PD-L1) treatment. The receptors stem from a woman in her 70s with urothelial cancer.

V usage is TRBV4-1 and J usage is TRBJ2-7; no reliable D call. V lost 1 base and J lost 2, with 12 bases in between. This CDR3 has 15 residues. Per germline, CDR1 MGHRA and CDR2 YSYEKL. The CDR3 DNA is TGCGCCAGCAGCCAAGGGGCCAGTCATACCTACGAGCAGTACTTC. It encodes CASSQGASHTYEQYF.

The J gene is TRBJ2-5, the V gene TRBV5-6; a possible D gene is TRBD1 (5 bases). Germline V lookup: CDR1 SGHDT, CDR2 YYEEEE. The CDR3 loop spans 12 amino acids. Between the trimmed V and J ends, which lost 4 bases and 5 bases, there was a span of 9 bases. The CDR3 nucleotides are TGTGCCAGCAGCCGGACAATCGAGACCCAGTACTTC. It translates to CASSRTIETQYF.

The chain carries TRBV7-2 and TRBJ1-1, with D uncertain. The CDR3 is 13 amino acids. The ends were cut back, 4 bases at V and 1 base at J, with 7 bases in the middle. The V gene's germline CDR1 is SGHTA and CDR2 FQGNSA. CDR3 DNA sequence: TGTGCCAGCAGCTACTACGGGAACACTGAAGCTTTCTTT. It encodes CASSYYGNTEAFF.

The chain employs TRBV7-7 and TRBJ2-1, with TRBD2 matching 7 bases. CDR1 is SSHAT, CDR2 FNYEAQ, per germline (reference sequence). CDR3 length: 17 residues. V shed 4 bases and J 0 bases; nucleotides not matched to a gene: 9. This CDR3 reads CASSYSSGTSSYNEQFF. DNA of the CDR3: TGTGCCAGCAGCTATTCGAGCGGGACGAGCTCCTACAATGAGCAGTTCTTC.

The rearrangement uses TRBV25-1 and TRBJ1-1; 8 nucleotides align to TRBD1. V gave up 3 bases and J gave up 3 bases; unmatched junction bases: 6. The CDR3 has 15 amino acids. Germline CDR1 reads MGHDK; CDR2 reads SYGVNS. CDR3 DNA: TGTGCCAGCAGTGAGGAGACAGGGGTTCACACTGAAGCTTTCTTT. Protein: CASSEETGVHTEAFF.

The gene calls are TRBV7-9 and TRBJ2-5; 8 bases are shared with TRBD1. The V gene's germline CDR1 is SEHNR and CDR2 FQNEAQ (reference sequence). CDR3 size: 15 residues. With 1 base clipped from V and 2 bases from J, the junction kept 3 bases outside the gene matches. CDR3 in amino acids: CASSLGDRLQETQYF. CDR3 sequence (DNA): TGTGCCAGCAGCTTAGGGGACAGGCTGCAAGAGACCCAGTACTTC.

The chain recombines TRBV27 with TRBJ2-7; TRBD1 agrees at 7 bases. CDR1 and CDR2 from the germline V gene are MNHEY and SMNVEV (reference sequence). This CDR3 spans 14 amino acids. J gave up 2 bases and V 5 bases, and 6 bases lay outside the gene matches. CDR3 nucleotides: TGTGCCAGCAGTCCCCGACAGGGAACCTACGAGCAGTACTTC. Its protein is CASSPRQGTYEQYF.